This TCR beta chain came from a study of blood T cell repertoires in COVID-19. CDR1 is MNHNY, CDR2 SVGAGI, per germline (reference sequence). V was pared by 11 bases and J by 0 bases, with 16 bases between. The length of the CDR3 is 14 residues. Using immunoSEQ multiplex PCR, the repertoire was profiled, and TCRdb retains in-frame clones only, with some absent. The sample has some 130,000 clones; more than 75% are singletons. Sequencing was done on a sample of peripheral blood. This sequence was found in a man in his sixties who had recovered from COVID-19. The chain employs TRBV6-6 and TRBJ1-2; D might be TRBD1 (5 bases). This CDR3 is CASIKAGSNYGYTF. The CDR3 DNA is TGTGCCTCGATAAAAGCAGGGTCTAACTATGGCTACACCTTC.